The 5 T cell receptor beta chains reported below all come from one sample, sequenced in a study of cytomegalovirus exposure and HLA in healthy donors. The PCR used 60 Vbeta and 13 Jbeta primers. This table comes from immunoSEQ multiplex PCR, and its TCRdb copy is limited to in-frame clones, with some not included. Here the sample spans tens of thousands of clones, 70% being singletons. Sequencing was performed on PBMCs. The receptors here all came from a woman between 45 and 60 years old in good health and CMV-seropositive.

V usage is TRBV27 and J usage is TRBJ1-1, with D possibly matching TRBD1 (5 bases). Germline CDR1 is MNHEY and CDR2 is SMNVEV (reference sequence). The CDR3 extends over 12 amino acids. Trimming shortened V by 5 bases and J by 9 bases, and 13 bases separated the two germline ends. CDR3 sequence reads: CASSNPGTQAFF. CDR3 DNA: TGTGCCAGCAGTAACCCCGGGACTCAAGCTTTCTTT.

The rearrangement joins TRBV11-2 to TRBJ2-5, with unresolved D. The CDR3 loop spans 13 amino acids. Germline loops: CDR1 SGHAT, CDR2 FQNNGV. V was cut by 0 bases and J by 0 bases, with 2 bases left in between. The CDR3 loop reads CASSLDYQETQYF. In DNA, the CDR3 is TGTGCCAGCAGCTTAGACTACCAAGAGACCCAGTACTTC.

The chain is built from TRBV11-2 and TRBJ2-1, with no clear D. Between the trimmed V and J ends, which lost 3 bases and 6 bases, there was a span of 6 bases. This CDR3 spans 12 amino acids. Germline assignment: CDR1 SGHAT and CDR2 FQNNGV. The CDR3 DNA follows: TGTGCCAGCAGCTTGTTCTTCAATGAGCAGTTCTTC. The encoded protein is CASSLFFNEQFF.

V usage is TRBV6-5 and J usage is TRBJ2-2, with 7 bases matching TRBD1. The CDR3 totals 15 residues. With V trimmed by 2 bases and J by 1 base, 1 base remained unmatched. CDR1 MNHEY and CDR2 SVGAGI come from the germline V gene. CDR3 sequence (DNA): TGTGCCAGCAGTTACGGGGACAGGAACACCGGGGAGCTGTTTTTT. This translates into CASSYGDRNTGELFF.

J is TRBJ1-5 and V is TRBV27, with 8 positions matching TRBD1. Germline CDR1 is MNHEY and CDR2 is SMNVEV (reference sequence). V shed 9 bases, J shed 7 bases, and the junction held 17 bases outside the gene matches. The CDR3 loop spans 16 amino acids. Here the CDR3 DNA reads TGTGCCAGTCGAACTCTCAACCCAGGGGGCTGGCAGCCCCAGCATTTT. It yields the protein CASRTLNPGGWQPQHF.